The clone carrying this T cell receptor (beta chain) was seen only a few times. Its antigen is currently unknown. Sample-barcoded 5' priming and a J-beta primer mix drove a second PCR of roughly 6 to 12 cycles. MiXCR was run by TCRdb on the 5' RACE reads, yielding one entry per CDR3 protein. The table lists 1.8 million or so distinct CDR3 sequences, roughly two fifths of them singletons. This sample stems from a study of blood T cells in healthy people across ages. Study-level results: Long-lived and aged donors differed, with more naive CD4+ cells and higher diversity in the long-lived.

This CDR3 is 13 amino acids long. With V trimmed by 5 bases and J by 1 base, 4 bases remained unmatched. Looked up from germline, CDR1 is DFQATT and CDR2 is SNEGSKA (reference sequence). What was sequenced was blood. The chain combines TRBV20-1 with TRBJ1-2; 7 nucleotides line up with TRBD1. The source of this sequence is a human donor in good health. CDR3 DNA: TGCAGTGCTCGCGACAGGGTTAACTATGGCTACACCTTC. This codes for CSARDRVNYGYTF.